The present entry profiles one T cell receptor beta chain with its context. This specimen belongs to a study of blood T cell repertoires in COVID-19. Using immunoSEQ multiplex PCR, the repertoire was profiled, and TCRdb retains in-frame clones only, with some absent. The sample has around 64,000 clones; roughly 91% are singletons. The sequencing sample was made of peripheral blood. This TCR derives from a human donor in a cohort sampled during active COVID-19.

The CDR3 DNA sequence: TGTGCCTGGAGTACGGGACTGAGCACAGATACGCAGTATTTT. It specifies CAWSTGLSTDTQYF. The rearrangement joins TRBV30 to TRBJ2-3; D may be TRBD2 (6 bases). There are 14 residues in the CDR3. V lost 2 bases, J lost 0 bases, and 9 bases lay in between. CDR1 GTSNPN and CDR2 SVGIG come from the germline V gene (reference sequence).